Listed here is a single T cell receptor beta chain. This specimen belongs to a study of blood T cell repertoires in COVID-19. Study details: Sites across the United States, Italy and Spain contributed samples from acute and convalescent COVID-19. T cells, B-cell-depleted T cells, or PBMCs supplied cDNA or gDNA.

Per the original methods: Reference gene primers were amplified, and this amplification served to estimate nucleated cell counts. Profiling relied on immunoSEQ multiplex PCR, and the TCRdb table lists in-frame clones only, not all of them. The DNA was the basis for D and trimming; V, J and clone size are from that table. The repertoire has about 200,000 clones, more than 70% of them found once; the top ten carry roughly 13%. The sample consisted of peripheral blood. The sequence was obtained from a human donor in a cohort sampled during active COVID-19.

The CDR3 region has the DNA TGTGCCAGCTCAGGGCTGTTGGGCACAGATACGCAGTATTTT. Translation gives CASSGLLGTDTQYF. This chain connects TRBV18 to TRBJ2-3; D is uncertain. Germline assignment: CDR1 KGHSH and CDR2 LQKENI. The length of the CDR3 is 14 residues. V lost 5 bases, J lost 1 base, and 10 bases lay in between.